Listed below are T cell receptor beta chains from one sample, sequenced in a study of CD8 T cells in Susac syndrome. MiXCR was run by TCRdb on the immunoSEQ multiplex PCR reads, yielding one entry per CDR3 protein. The table shows about 150,000 distinct CDR3 sequences, with approximately 94% occurring only once. The sequenced sample consisted of CD8+ T cells from PBMCs. The receptors come from a human donor with multiple sclerosis. The CDR3 runs from the conserved cysteine through the conserved F or W. Each record gives: clone size, J gene, D gene, V gene, CDR3 protein, CDR3 DNA. The D gene is left open where the match is weak. For some rows the clone size is stated as once, few or many, or as a class when expanded; others skip it.

-	TRBJ2-2	TRBD1	TRBV6-4	CASSADGTGGAGELFF	TGTGCCAGCAGTGCGGACGGGACAGGGGGAGCCGGGGAGCTGTTTTTT
-	TRBJ2-2	TRBD2	TRBV6-2/TRBV6-3	CASSWGGAGELFF	TGTGCCAGCAGTTGGGGGGGGGCCGGGGAGCTGTTTTTT
-	TRBJ1-6	-	TRBV20-1	CSSPLEQNSPLHF	TGCAGTTCCCCCCTCGAACAGAATTCACCCCTCCACTTT
-	TRBJ2-7	TRBD2	TRBV7-9	CASKYSGATYEQYF	TGTGCCAGCAAGTATAGCGGGGCCACCTACGAGCAGTACTTC
-	TRBJ1-2	-	TRBV9	CASSTGKGYTF	TGTGCCAGCAGTACAGGGAAAGGCTACACCTTC
once	TRBJ2-1	TRBD1	TRBV15	CATSRDRGGEQFF	TGTGCCACCAGCAGGGACAGGGGAGGTGAGCAGTTCTTC
-	TRBJ1-6	-	TRBV9	CASSVSRDPRPYNSPLHF	TGTGCCAGCAGCGTATCAAGGGACCCCAGGCCCTATAATTCACCCCTCCACTTT
-	TRBJ1-1	-	TRBV7-2	CASSPFISGPNTEAFF	TGTGCCAGCAGCCCGTTCATATCAGGGCCGAACACTGAAGCTTTCTTT
-	TRBJ2-2	TRBD1	TRBV13	CASSTGTGTGELFF	TGTGCCAGCAGCACCGGGACAGGCACCGGGGAGCTGTTTTTT
-	TRBJ2-7	TRBD2	TRBV12-3/TRBV12-4	CASSLGGGRTYEQYF	TGTGCCAGCAGTTTAGGGGGGGGAAGGACCTACGAGCAGTACTTC
-	TRBJ2-7	-	TRBV13	CASSSSDGTYEQYF	TGTGCCAGCAGCTCCTCAGACGGTACCTACGAGCAGTACTTC
-	TRBJ1-2	-	TRBV9	CASSQNGATGYTF	TGTGCCAGCAGCCAAAACGGGGCGACTGGCTACACCTTC
-	TRBJ2-1	-	TRBV20-1	CSASQVRREYNEQFF	TGCAGTGCGAGCCAGGTTCGAAGGGAGTACAATGAGCAGTTCTTC
-	TRBJ2-1	TRBD2	TRBV9	CASSVAGTTPRNEQFF	TGTGCCAGCAGCGTAGCCGGGACTACACCCCGCAATGAGCAGTTCTTC
-	TRBJ1-1	-	TRBV14	CASSQTWRFTEAFF	TGTGCCAGCAGCCAAACTTGGCGCTTCACTGAAGCTTTCTTT
-	TRBJ2-3	-	TRBV12-3/TRBV12-4	CASSLAGGTTDTQYF	TGTGCCAGCAGTTTAGCGGGGGGCACCACAGATACGCAGTATTTT
-	TRBJ1-2	TRBD1	TRBV4-1	CASSQDPGPTGSLGGYTF	TGCGCCAGCAGCCAAGACCCAGGCCCGACAGGGAGCCTGGGGGGCTACACCTTC
-	TRBJ1-1	-	TRBV6-6	CASSTQITEAFF	TGTGCCAGCAGCACCCAGATCACTGAAGCTTTCTTT
-	TRBJ2-7	TRBD1	TRBV30	CAVRQGAREQYF	TGTGCCGTGCGACAGGGGGCGCGGGAGCAGTACTTC
-	TRBJ2-1	TRBD2	TRBV20-1	CSANLAGGDNEQFF	TGCAGTGCTAATCTAGCGGGGGGGGACAATGAGCAGTTCTTC
-	TRBJ1-5	-	TRBV12-3/TRBV12-4	CAVTQGGQPQHF	TGTGCCGTCACACAGGGAGGTCAGCCCCAGCATTTT
-	TRBJ2-1	-	TRBV9	CASSVSYYNEQFF	TGTGCCAGCAGCGTCTCTTACTACAATGAGCAGTTCTTC
-	TRBJ2-5	-	TRBV9	CASSVGDNRWETQYF	TGTGCCAGCAGCGTCGGGGACAACAGGTGGGAGACCCAGTACTTC
-	TRBJ1-4	TRBD1	TRBV6-4	CASSSDPPGQGDEKLFF	TGTGCCAGCAGCAGTGACCCCCCGGGACAGGGGGATGAAAAACTGTTTTTT
once	TRBJ1-2	-	TRBV3-1	CASSQVRRAGGYTF	TGTGCCAGCAGCCAAGTGCGCAGGGCCGGGGGCTACACCTTC
-	TRBJ1-1	-	TRBV2	CATNPRGTEAFF	TGTGCCACCAACCCTCGCGGCACTGAAGCTTTCTTT
-	TRBJ2-2	-	TRBV9	CASSSGGYTGELFF	TGTGCCAGCAGCTCAGGGGGGTACACCGGGGAGCTGTTTTTT
-	TRBJ1-2	-	TRBV15	CATSAKGEPRSYGYTF	TGTGCCACCAGCGCCAAGGGGGAACCGAGAAGCTATGGCTACACCTTC
-	TRBJ1-1	-	TRBV4-1	CASSLTHGAEAFF	TGCGCCAGCAGCCTAACACACGGTGCCGAAGCTTTCTTT
-	TRBJ1-5	-	TRBV9	CASSVGDNQPQHF	TGTGCCAGCAGCGTAGGGGACAATCAGCCCCAGCATTTT